This TCR beta chain was obtained from a study of a mutant IDH1 vaccine in newly diagnosed glioma. Across the whole study: Among treated patients, around 60% were male and around 40% female, and mean age was about 41 years.

Described time point: week 35, safety follow-up. It was 300 ug of mutant IDH1 20-mer peptide that made up each vaccine dose, given with topical imiquimod. The data were produced by immunoSEQ multiplex PCR, yet TCRdb's version contains in-frame clones alone and is incomplete. The sample has approximately 50,000 clones; roughly nine tenths are singletons. Trimming took 2 bases from V and 5 from J, leaving 10 bases between them. Germline loops: CDR1 SGHVS, CDR2 FQNEAQ. This CDR3 region has 14 residues. Concerning this clone: The target antigen is unknown.

The sequence came from a man in his forties with glioma. J is TRBJ1-5 and V is TRBV7-8; D gene ambiguous. The sequences come from PBMCs, collected from a glioma patient whose treatment included an IDH1 peptide vaccine. CDR3 nucleotides: TGTGCCAGCAGCTTAACTAACCGGGATCAGCCCCAGCATTTT. Translated, it gives CASSLTNRDQPQHF.